Below are 28 T cell receptor beta chains sequenced from a single sample in a study of shared clonotypes between healthy human individuals. Produced via immunoSEQ multiplex PCR; TCRdb's table is partial and in-frame only. The sample has around 700,000 clones; about two thirds are singletons. Sequenced: memory CD4+ T cells sorted from blood. The subset: CD45RA-negative fraction. The receptors here all came from a woman in her thirties in good health.

The chain couples TRBV27 to TRBJ1-1, with 9 bases identical to TRBD1. The trim removed 5 bases at V and 4 bases at J, leaving 14 bases unmatched. In germline, CDR1 is MNHEY, CDR2 SMNVEV (reference sequence). The CDR3 is 17 residues long. The CDR3: CASSATPGRQGGTEAFF. The CDR3, as DNA: TGTGCCAGCAGTGCCACGCCAGGGAGACAGGGGGGCACTGAAGCTTTCTTT.

The chain employs TRBV7-9 and TRBJ1-6; D ambiguous. The CDR3 covers 13 residues. The germline gives CDR1 SEHNR, CDR2 FQNEAQ (reference sequence). The V end lost 1 base, the J end lost 9 bases, and 7 bases lay between the germline ends. The CDR3 sequence is CASSLERISPLHF. The CDR3 bases are TGTGCCAGCAGCTTAGAACGGATTTCACCCCTCCACTTT. Full variable domain (rest looked up from reference TRBV7-9 and TRBJ1-6): DTGVSQNPRHKITKRGQNVTFRCDPISEHNRLYWYRQTLGQGPEFLTYFQNEAQLEKSRLLSDRFSAERPKGSFSTLEIQRTEQGDSAMYLCASSLERISPLHFGNGTRLTVT.

V gene TRBV6-4 combines with J gene TRBJ2-2, with 7 bases that match TRBD2. The germline gives CDR1 MRHNA, CDR2 SNTAGT. Losses at the gene ends were 5 bases for V and 6 bases for J; bases not matched to a gene: 3. This CDR3 region has 13 residues. CDR3: CASSSGTAGELFF. DNA of the CDR3: TGTGCCAGCAGTAGCGGGACGGCCGGGGAGCTGTTTTTT.

The chain combines TRBV29-1 with TRBJ1-1; D is unclear. CDR3 length: 12 residues. The V end lost 7 bases, the J end lost 0 bases, and 9 bases lay between the germline ends. Germline CDR1 reads SQVTM; CDR2 reads ANQGSEA. The CDR3 here is CSGIGVNTEAFF. CDR3 in DNA: TGCAGCGGGATTGGGGTGAACACTGAAGCTTTCTTT.

The gene calls are TRBV5-1 and TRBJ2-4; TRBD2 agrees at 8 bases. Germline trimming cut 4 bases from V and 0 bases from J; bases unmatched to any gene: 9. The CDR3 is 17 residues long. Germline values: CDR1 SGHRS, CDR2 YFSETQ. The CDR3 DNA is TGCGCCAGCAGCCCCTTCGCGGGAGGACTAGCCAAAAACATTCAGTACTTC. It translates to CASSPFAGGLAKNIQYF.

This clone was detected many times. The genes are TRBV5-1 and TRBJ2-2; 8 bases match TRBD2. Germline loops: CDR1 SGHRS, CDR2 YFSETQ. There are 18 residues in the CDR3. J lost 4 bases, V lost 0 bases, and 11 bases had no gene match. CDR3 nucleotide sequence: TGCGCCAGCAGCTTGGTACCGGGAGGGCCGGTCGGCACCGGGGAGCTGTTTTTT. The encoded protein is CASSLVPGGPVGTGELFF.

CDR3: CASSHKQRSGNTIYF. DNA for the CDR3: TGTGCCAGCAGCCATAAACAGCGCTCTGGAAACACCATATATTTT. The chain uses TRBV14 and TRBJ1-3, with D hard to call. The V gene's germline CDR1 is SGHDN and CDR2 FVKESK. The V end was cut by 3 bases, the J end by 0 bases, with 9 bases between. The CDR3 consists of 15 residues.

The chain is built from TRBV4-1 and TRBJ2-1; D may be TRBD2 (6 bases). The CDR3 has 16 amino acids. Germline V gives CDR1 MGHRA, CDR2 YSYEKL. V was trimmed by 1 base and J by 3 bases, leaving 13 bases between them. The CDR3 region is CASSQGRPSVYNEQFF. The DNA of the CDR3 is TGCGCCAGCAGCCAAGGTCGGCCTAGCGTCTACAATGAGCAGTTCTTC.

J is TRBJ2-1 and V is TRBV11-2; the match to TRBD2 covers 10 bases. J gave up 5 bases and V 5 bases, and 6 bases lay outside the gene matches. Germline V gives CDR1 SGHAT, CDR2 FQNNGV. This CDR3 contains 15 residues. CDR3 sequence: CASSGRGTSDNEQFF. In nucleotides, the CDR3 is TGTGCCAGCAGCGGCCGGGGGACTAGCGACAATGAGCAGTTCTTC.

This chain links TRBV10-3 with TRBJ2-3; no clear D gene. Trimming removed 2 bases from V and 10 bases from J, with 7 bases in between. CDR3 length equals 11 residues. CDR1 ENHRY and CDR2 SYGVKD come from the germline V gene. In DNA, the CDR3 is TGTGCCATCAGTGAGCCTGGTTCGCAGTATTTT. Translated: CAISEPGSQYF.

Only one count was recorded for this clone. V usage is TRBV1 and J usage is TRBJ2-5. The DNA matches TRBJ2-7 better at its end, which makes the J call doubtful. TRBV1 is listed as a pseudogene. This CDR3 comprises 11 residues. CDR3 amino acids: CTSKGLDEQYF. The DNA of the CDR3 is TGCACCAGCAAGGGCCTTGACGAGCAGTACTTC.

In this sample, this clone turned up a few times. The chain has TRBV7-9 and TRBJ2-3; D not resolved. V shed 1 base and J shed 5 bases, with 1 base lying between them. The V gene's germline CDR1 is SEHNR and CDR2 FQNEAQ (reference sequence). The CDR3 runs 11 residues. This CDR3 is CASSLEDTQYF. Written as DNA, the CDR3 is TGTGCCAGCAGCTTAGAAGATACGCAGTATTTT.

The chain recombines TRBV15 with TRBJ2-1, with D perhaps being TRBD1 or TRBD2 (5 bases each). V dropped 1 base and J dropped 4 bases, with 35 bases sitting between them. This CDR3 is built from 23 residues. Germline V gene sequence: CDR1 LNHNV, CDR2 YYDKDF (reference sequence). For the CDR3, the DNA is TGTGCCACCAGCAGAGTCTTAGGGGCAGCCCAAGGGAGTTCTCACGGGGAATACAATGAGCAGTTCTTC. Translation gives CATSRVLGAAQGSSHGEYNEQFF.

The chain joins TRBV27 to TRBJ2-6, with 7 bases matching TRBD2. This CDR3 spans 15 amino acids. V was pared by 3 bases and J by 2 bases, with 1 base of the junction left unmatched. The germline CDR1 and CDR2 sequences are MNHEY and SMNVEV (reference sequence). The CDR3 sequence is CASSLAGAGANVLTF. The DNA for the CDR3 is TGTGCCAGCAGTTTGGCGGGGGCTGGGGCCAACGTCCTGACTTTC.

The V call is TRBV25-1, the J call TRBJ2-7; D might be TRBD1 (5 bases). V gave up 4 bases and J gave up 2 bases, with 12 bases separating them. Germline values: CDR1 MGHDK, CDR2 SYGVNS. The CDR3 sequence is 14 residues long. In DNA form, the CDR3 reads TGTGCCAGCAGTGCATCCCGCAGGGCCTACGAGCAGTACTTC. It specifies CASSASRRAYEQYF.

The V call is TRBV5-1, the J call TRBJ2-3, with D perhaps TRBD1 or TRBD2 (5 bases each). Deletions cut 4 bases from V and 3 bases from J, with 18 bases between. This CDR3 has 16 amino acids. Germline V gene data show CDR1 as SGHRS and CDR2 as YFSETQ. The chain's CDR3 is CASSDSRDGVTDTQYF. The DNA of the CDR3 is TGCGCCAGCAGCGACTCCCGGGACGGCGTAACAGATACGCAGTATTTT.

The chain has TRBV18 and TRBJ1-3, with TRBD1 as a possible D gene (5 bases). V was pared by 3 bases and J by 1 base, with 19 bases between. From germline, CDR1 is KGHSH and CDR2 LQKENI. The CDR3 has 18 amino acids. CDR3 DNA sequence: TGTGCCAGCTCACCGACCACTTCAGGGATCGCTTCTGGAAACACCATATATTTT. Its translation: CASSPTTSGIASGNTIYF.

The chain joins TRBV6-1 to TRBJ1-1, with D perhaps TRBD1 (6 bases). Germline V CDR1 and CDR2: MNHNS, SASEGT. There are 13 residues in the CDR3. Trimming took 4 bases from V and 10 from J, leaving 16 bases between them. The CDR3 spells CASSGGQFLVAFF. CDR3 nucleotide sequence: TGTGCCAGCAGTGGCGGACAGTTTCTGGTAGCTTTCTTT.

The rearrangement uses TRBV25-1 and TRBJ1-1, with D perhaps TRBD1 (5 bases). Germline-derived CDR1 and CDR2 are MGHDK and SYGVNS. Deletions cut 1 base from V and 1 base from J, with 13 bases between. This CDR3 is 16 amino acids long. This CDR3 is CASSEWGPAKNTEAFF. The DNA of the CDR3 is TGTGCCAGCAGTGAATGGGGCCCAGCCAAGAACACTGAAGCTTTCTTT.

This CDR3 reads CASKDRGHEQYF. Written as DNA, the CDR3 is TGCGCCAGCAAGGACAGGGGCCACGAGCAGTACTTC. The chain recombines TRBV10-2 with TRBJ2-7; 9 nucleotides match TRBD1. The germline gives CDR1 WSHSY, CDR2 SAAADI. Germline trimming cut 7 bases from V and 5 bases from J; bases unmatched to any gene: 3. The CDR3 loop spans 12 amino acids.

The chain joins TRBV6-1 to TRBJ1-2, with a weak D call TRBD1 (6 bases). V was shortened by 5 bases and J by 8 bases, with 21 bases between the two germline ends. The CDR3 consists of 15 residues. The germline CDR1 and CDR2 sequences are MNHNS and SASEGT. The CDR3: CASSTDKQGVRGYTF. CDR3 in DNA: TGTGCCAGCAGTACGGATAAACAGGGTGTGAGAGGCTACACCTTC.

CDR3 residues: CASSSGEGGLPDTQYF. The DNA for the CDR3 is TGTGCCAGCAGTTCCGGTGAGGGAGGACTACCAGATACGCAGTATTTT. The chain has TRBV27 and TRBJ2-3, with a tentative D call TRBD2 (6 bases). Germline V gives CDR1 MNHEY, CDR2 SMNVEV (reference sequence). The CDR3 consists of 16 residues. Trimming cost V 4 bases and J 4 bases, with 18 bases left between them.

The chain links TRBV4-1 to TRBJ2-7; 7 positions match TRBD2. The germline V gene encodes CDR1 MGHRA and CDR2 YSYEKL. This CDR3 has 16 residues. Losses at the gene ends were 1 base for V and 0 bases for J; bases not matched to a gene: 6. This CDR3 reads CASSQVVRGYSYEQYF. The CDR3 bases are TGCGCCAGCAGCCAAGTAGTGCGGGGGTACTCCTACGAGCAGTACTTC.

The chain recombines TRBV29-1 with TRBJ1-4, with 9 bases aligning to TRBD1. Looked up from germline, CDR1 is SQVTM and CDR2 is ANQGSEA. Losses at the gene ends were 4 bases for V and 8 bases for J; bases not matched to a gene: 5. This CDR3 comprises 13 residues. CDR3 amino acids: CSVATGGGEKLFF. The CDR3 nucleotides are TGCAGCGTTGCTACAGGGGGCGGCGAAAAACTGTTTTTT.

This clone was observed a few times. This sequence joins TRBV5-1 and TRBJ1-5, with TRBD1 matching over 9 bases. J lost 4 bases, V lost 3 bases, and 14 bases had no gene match. CDR1 SGHRS and CDR2 YFSETQ come from the germline V gene. The CDR3 consists of 18 residues. CDR3 protein: CASSSWDRVSGLNQPQHF. The CDR3 DNA is TGCGCCAGCAGCTCCTGGGACAGGGTTAGCGGGTTGAATCAGCCCCAGCATTTT.

The gene calls are TRBV5-1 and TRBJ2-6, with no clear D. Trimming removed 3 bases from V and 1 base from J, with 5 bases in between. CDR3 length equals 14 residues. CDR1 is SGHRS, CDR2 YFSETQ, per germline. CDR3 in amino acids: CASSSASGANVLTF. Here the CDR3 DNA reads TGCGCCAGCAGCTCCGCGTCTGGGGCCAACGTCCTGACTTTC. The complete variable domain, with remaining parts taken from reference TRBV5-1 and TRBJ2-6, reads KAGVTQTPRYLIKTRGQQVTLSCSPISGHRSVSWYQQTPGQGLQFLFEYFSETQRNKGNFPGRFSGRQFSNSRSEMNVSTLELGDSALYLCASSSASGANVLTFGAGSRLTVL.

A word on this clone: A clone one base away is much larger, so this may be a read error. This sample includes further DNA sequences coding for the same CDR3. This chain connects TRBV5-8 to TRBJ2-7, with 7 nucleotides matching TRBD1. Losses at the gene ends were 2 bases for V and 1 base for J; bases not matched to a gene: 0. The germline CDR1 and CDR2 sequences are SGHTS and YDEGEE. The CDR3 consists of 13 residues. CDR3 protein: CASSLQGSYEQYF. CDR3 DNA sequence: TGTGCCAGCAGCTTACAGGGGTCCTACGAGCAGTACTTC.

This sequence joins TRBV10-3 and TRBJ2-1, with no clear D. CDR1 is ENHRY, CDR2 SYGVKD, per germline. V lost 2 bases and J 9 bases, leaving 11 bases between the germline ends. This CDR3 has 13 amino acids. The CDR3 spells CAISEDHRPEQFF. DNA of the CDR3: TGTGCCATCAGTGAGGACCACAGACCTGAGCAGTTCTTC.